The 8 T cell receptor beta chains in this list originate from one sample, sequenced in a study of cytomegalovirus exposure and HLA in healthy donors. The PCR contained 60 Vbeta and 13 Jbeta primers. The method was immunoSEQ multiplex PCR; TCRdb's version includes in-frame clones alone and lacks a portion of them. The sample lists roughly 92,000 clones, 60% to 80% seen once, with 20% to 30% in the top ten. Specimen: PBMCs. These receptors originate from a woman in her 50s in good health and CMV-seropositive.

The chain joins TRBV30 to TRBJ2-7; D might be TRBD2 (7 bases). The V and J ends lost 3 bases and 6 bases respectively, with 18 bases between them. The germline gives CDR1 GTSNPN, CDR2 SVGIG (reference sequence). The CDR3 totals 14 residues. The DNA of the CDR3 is TGTGCCTGGAGCCTATACAGGGAGCGGGGCGAGCAGTACTTC. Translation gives CAWSLYRERGEQYF. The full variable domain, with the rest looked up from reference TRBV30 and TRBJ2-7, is SQTIHQWPATLVQPVGSPLSLECTVEGTSNPNLYWYRQAAGRGLQLLFYSVGIGQISSEVPQNLSASRPQDRQFILSSKKLLLSDSGFYLCAWSLYRERGEQYFGPGTRLTVT.

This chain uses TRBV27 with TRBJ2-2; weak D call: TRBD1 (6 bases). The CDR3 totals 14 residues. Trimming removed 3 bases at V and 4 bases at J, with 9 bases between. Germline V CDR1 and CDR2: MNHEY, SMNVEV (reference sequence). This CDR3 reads CASSLTGFTGELFF. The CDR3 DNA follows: TGTGCCAGCAGTTTGACAGGCTTCACCGGGGAGCTGTTTTTT.

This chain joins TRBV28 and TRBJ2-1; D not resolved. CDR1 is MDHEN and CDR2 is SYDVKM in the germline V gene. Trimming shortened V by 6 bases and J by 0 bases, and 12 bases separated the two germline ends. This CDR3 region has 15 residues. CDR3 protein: CASSETTSSYNEQFF. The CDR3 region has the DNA TGTGCCAGCAGCGAAACGACAAGCTCCTACAATGAGCAGTTCTTC.

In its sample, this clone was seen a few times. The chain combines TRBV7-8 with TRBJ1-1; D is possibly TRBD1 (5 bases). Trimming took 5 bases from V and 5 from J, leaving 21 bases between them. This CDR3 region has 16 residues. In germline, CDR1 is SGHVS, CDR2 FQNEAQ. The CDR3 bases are TGTGCCAGCAGCCCCCGTGGGGCCTCAGGAGGGACTGAAGCTTTCTTT. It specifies CASSPRGASGGTEAFF. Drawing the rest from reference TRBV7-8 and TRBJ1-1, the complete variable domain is GAGVSQSPRYKVAKRGQDVALRCDPISGHVSLFWYQQALGQGPEFLTYFQNEAQLDKSGLPSDRFFAERPEGSVSTLKIQRTQQEDSAVYLCASSPRGASGGTEAFFGQGTRLTVV.

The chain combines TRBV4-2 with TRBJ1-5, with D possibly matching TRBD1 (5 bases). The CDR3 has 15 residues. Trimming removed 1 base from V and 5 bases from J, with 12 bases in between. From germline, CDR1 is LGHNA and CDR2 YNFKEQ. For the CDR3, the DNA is TGTGCCAGCAGCCAAGGTGGGAGGGGTGATCAGCCCCAGCATTTT. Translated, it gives CASSQGGRGDQPQHF.

CDR3 protein: CASSFARNEQFF. The CDR3 nucleotides read TGTGCCAGCAGCTTTGCTAGAAATGAGCAGTTCTTC. The V gene is TRBV7-2, the J gene TRBJ2-1; D gene ambiguous. Trimming removed 3 bases from V and 7 bases from J, with 7 bases in between. The V gene's germline CDR1 is SGHTA and CDR2 FQGNSA. This CDR3 spans 12 amino acids.

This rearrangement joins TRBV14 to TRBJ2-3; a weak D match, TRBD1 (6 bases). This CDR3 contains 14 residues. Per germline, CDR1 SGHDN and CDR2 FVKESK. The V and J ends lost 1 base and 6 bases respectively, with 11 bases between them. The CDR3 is CASSQGGPDDTQYF. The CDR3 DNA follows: TGTGCCAGCAGCCAAGGGGGGCCTGACGATACGCAGTATTTT.

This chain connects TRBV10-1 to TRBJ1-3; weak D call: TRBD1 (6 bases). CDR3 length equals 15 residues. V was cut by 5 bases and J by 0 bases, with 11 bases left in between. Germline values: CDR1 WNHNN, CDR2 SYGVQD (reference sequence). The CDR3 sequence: CASSPDRNSGNTIYF. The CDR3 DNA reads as TGCGCCAGCAGTCCGGACAGAAACTCTGGAAACACCATATATTTT.